Listed here are 23 T cell receptor beta chains from one sample, sequenced in a study of cytomegalovirus exposure and HLA in healthy donors (TCRdb year 2017). The protocol used for the library was the immunoSEQ multiplex PCR assay. Held by TCRdb, this immuneACCESS table contains in-frame sequences only and omits some clones. Under half of the omission traces to an unresolved V gene where checked; the cause of the rest is unknown. The sample records around 190,000 clones, about 84% of which are singletons. The top ten constitute more than 1.2% of the sample. Source material: PBMCs. Receptors originate from a woman between 18 and 30 years old in good health and CMV-seronegative.

Only one count was recorded for this clone. The V and J genes are TRBV15 and TRBJ2-7; 7 bases are shared with TRBD1. This CDR3 has 15 residues. Germline assignment: CDR1 LNHNV and CDR2 YYDKDF (reference sequence). V gave up 8 bases and J gave up 1 base; unmatched junction bases: 11. CDR3 nucleotide sequence: TGTGCCACCGGGGATCCGGGACAGACTTCCTACGAGCAGTACTTC. Its protein product is CATGDPGQTSYEQYF.

The V and J genes are TRBV6-4 and TRBJ1-4; a weak D match, TRBD1 (6 bases). The CDR3 is 14 amino acids. Germline V gene sequence: CDR1 MRHNA, CDR2 SNTAGT. V lost 4 bases to trimming and J lost 2 bases, with 8 bases between them. The CDR3 coding sequence is TGTGCCAGCAGTGTCACAGGGACTAATGAAAAACTGTTTTTT. It codes for CASSVTGTNEKLFF.

This sequence joins TRBV19 and TRBJ1-2; possibly TRBD1 for D (6 bases). The CDR3 covers 17 residues. From germline, CDR1 is LNHDA and CDR2 SQIVND (reference sequence). The V and J ends lost 10 bases and 0 bases respectively, with 24 bases between them. DNA for the CDR3: TGTGCCACCAGTAGTATTAATCCGGGACACACTAACTATGGCTACACCTTC. Its protein is CATSSINPGHTNYGYTF.

The sample holds one count of this clone. The J gene is TRBJ2-3, the V gene TRBV5-1, with TRBD1 matching over 10 bases. V was clipped by 4 bases and J by 10 bases; unmatched bases: 3. CDR1 is SGHRS and CDR2 is YFSETQ in the germline V gene. The CDR3 extends over 12 amino acids. The CDR3 DNA reads as TGCGCCAGCAGCCCCGGGACAGGGGCGCAGTATTTT. It encodes CASSPGTGAQYF.

The V and J genes are TRBV9 and TRBJ1-5; maybe TRBD1 (5 bases). CDR1 and CDR2 from the germline V gene are SGDLS and YYNGEE. The V end was cut by 4 bases, the J end by 1 base, with 12 bases between. This CDR3 has 15 amino acids. The CDR3 sequence is CASSPRGASNQPQHF. CDR3 sequence (DNA): TGTGCCAGCAGCCCCCGCGGGGCCAGCAATCAGCCCCAGCATTTT.

The chain links TRBV30 to TRBJ1-1; D is uncertain. The CDR3 contains 12 residues. Germline V gene sequence: CDR1 GTSNPN, CDR2 SVGIG (reference sequence). The V end was cut by 2 bases, the J end by 7 bases, with 11 bases between. CDR3 amino acids: CAWSSGRGEAFF. In DNA, the CDR3 is TGTGCCTGGAGTTCCGGGCGGGGTGAAGCTTTCTTT. The entire variable domain, with the rest obtained from reference TRBV30 and TRBJ1-1, is as follows: SQTIHQWPATLVQPVGSPLSLECTVEGTSNPNLYWYRQAAGRGLQLLFYSVGIGQISSEVPQNLSASRPQDRQFILSSKKLLLSDSGFYLCAWSSGRGEAFFGQGTRLTVV.

V usage is TRBV6-6 and J usage is TRBJ1-6; 7 bases agree with TRBD1. This CDR3 contains 13 residues. J gave up 9 bases and V 2 bases, and 1 base lay outside the gene matches. Germline CDR1 and CDR2: MNHNY and SVGAGI (reference sequence). CDR3 sequence: CASSYGQVSPLHF. As DNA, the CDR3 is TGTGCCAGCAGTTACGGACAGGTTTCACCCCTCCACTTT.

The chain uses TRBV9 and TRBJ1-5; D ambiguous. The V and J ends lost 0 bases and 7 bases respectively, with 14 bases between them. This CDR3 has 15 residues. The germline V gene encodes CDR1 SGDLS and CDR2 YYNGEE. CDR3 bases: TGTGCCAGCAGCGTAGGGGGAGTTGCCATACAGCCCCAGCATTTT. It codes for CASSVGGVAIQPQHF.

Comments on this clone: Other nucleotide sequences in the sample specify the same CDR3. The V call is TRBV7-2, the J call TRBJ2-5; 10 bases fit TRBD2. V trimming: 3 bases; J trimming: 4 bases; junction bases outside the gene matches: 5. Germline V gene data show CDR1 as SGHTA and CDR2 as FQGNSA. CDR3 length equals 15 residues. CDR3 in amino acids: CASSLGLAGGETQYF. In DNA form, the CDR3 reads TGTGCCAGCAGCTTGGGGTTAGCGGGGGGAGAGACCCAGTACTTC.

The rearrangement links TRBV7-3 to TRBJ2-3; 7 bases fit TRBD1. Unmatched junction bases numbered 2, after V lost 5 bases and J lost 6 bases. Germline CDR1 is SGHTA and CDR2 is FQGTGA. There are 12 residues in the CDR3. The CDR3 DNA is TGTGCCAGCAGCAAACAGGGGGATACGCAGTATTTT. Amino acid sequence: CASSKQGDTQYF.

V and J are TRBV4-1 and TRBJ2-1, with D tentatively TRBD2 (5 bases). Between the trimmed V and J ends, which lost 0 bases and 4 bases, there was a span of 16 bases. This CDR3 is built from 17 residues. Germline V CDR1 and CDR2: MGHRA, YSYEKL. CDR3 protein: CASSQEVLARAYNEQFF. The CDR3 DNA reads as TGCGCCAGCAGCCAAGAAGTCCTGGCGAGGGCATACAATGAGCAGTTCTTC.

The chain recombines TRBV9 with TRBJ1-3; 7 bases agree with TRBD1. V shed 2 bases and J 0 bases; nucleotides not matched to a gene: 8. From germline, CDR1 is SGDLS and CDR2 YYNGEE. The CDR3 extends over 17 amino acids. The CDR3 coding sequence is TGTGCCAGCAGCGTTAGGGACAGCCACCTCTCTGGAAACACCATATATTTT. This codes for CASSVRDSHLSGNTIYF.

This chain joins TRBV30 and TRBJ2-7, with 10 bases fitting TRBD1. Germline values: CDR1 GTSNPN, CDR2 SVGIG (reference sequence). This CDR3 has 14 residues. V lost 4 bases to trimming and J lost 0 bases; unmatched junction nucleotides: 3. The CDR3 protein is CAWIGQGVSYEQYF. In DNA form, the CDR3 reads TGTGCCTGGATTGGACAGGGGGTCTCCTACGAGCAGTACTTC.

The chain carries TRBV14 and TRBJ2-1; tentatively, D is TRBD2 (5 bases). CDR1 is SGHDN, CDR2 FVKESK, per germline. The length of the CDR3 is 15 residues. V dropped 1 base and J dropped 7 bases, with 14 bases sitting between them. In DNA, the CDR3 is TGTGCCAGCAGCCAAGTTGCCGGGGTGGGGAATGAGCAGTTCTTC. Amino acid sequence: CASSQVAGVGNEQFF.

The CDR3 sequence: CAISESGGGNTGELFF. The CDR3 bases are TGTGCCATCAGTGAGTCAGGGGGCGGGAACACCGGGGAGCTGTTTTTT. The V call is TRBV10-3, the J call TRBJ2-2, with 7 bases identical to TRBD1. The CDR3 has 16 amino acids. The germline V gene has CDR1 ENHRY and CDR2 SYGVKD. Trimming removed 0 bases from V and 1 base from J; junction bases left unmatched: 2.

The J gene is TRBJ2-1, the V gene TRBV11-1, with D perhaps TRBD1 (6 bases). This CDR3 spans 15 amino acids. The V end was cut by 5 bases, the J end by 0 bases, with 11 bases between. CDR1 is SGHAT, CDR2 FQDESV, per germline (reference sequence). The CDR3 region has the DNA TGTGCCAGCAGCCCGGGACACGGCTCCTACAATGAGCAGTTCTTC. Translation gives CASSPGHGSYNEQFF.

The V call is TRBV12-5, the J call TRBJ2-7; D perhaps matches TRBD1 (6 bases). CDR3 length: 15 residues. V was pared by 6 bases and J by 0 bases, with 15 bases between. The V gene's germline CDR1 is LGHNT and CDR2 FRNRAP. CDR3 protein: CASGQPIQGSYEQYF. CDR3 DNA: TGTGCTAGTGGCCAACCGATACAGGGCTCCTACGAGCAGTACTTC.

This chain uses TRBV19 with TRBJ2-7, with TRBD2 identical over 8 bases. Germline CDR1 reads LNHDA; CDR2 reads SQIVND (reference sequence). The CDR3 runs to 13 residues. The V segment lost 8 bases and the J segment 5 bases; nucleotides outside the gene matches: 8. CDR3 in amino acids: CASWSGSVDEQYF. DNA of the CDR3: TGTGCCAGTTGGAGCGGGAGTGTCGACGAGCAGTACTTC.

This chain uses TRBV7-8 with TRBJ2-7; 11 bases match TRBD2. Trimming took 1 base from V and 5 from J; bases not matched to a gene: 16. Germline CDR1 and CDR2: SGHVS and FQNEAQ. The CDR3 loop spans 19 amino acids. CDR3 region: CASSLVIVPSGRNTHEQYF. The DNA for the CDR3 is TGTGCCAGCAGCTTAGTTATAGTCCCTAGCGGGAGGAATACCCACGAGCAGTACTTC.

This clone appeared a single time. This rearrangement joins TRBV7-2 to TRBJ2-3, with 10 bases identical to TRBD2. Germline values: CDR1 SGHTA, CDR2 FQGNSA. Germline trimming cut 2 bases from V and 5 bases from J; bases unmatched to any gene: 7. CDR3 length equals 16 residues. The DNA of the CDR3 is TGTGCCAGCAGCTTAATAGGGGCTAGCGGGAGAGATACGCAGTATTTT. This encodes CASSLIGASGRDTQYF.

V and J are TRBV7-9 and TRBJ1-4, with D possibly being TRBD1 (6 bases). CDR1 and CDR2 from the germline V gene are SEHNR and FQNEAQ (reference sequence). V lost 5 bases and J lost 2, with 21 bases in between. The CDR3 has 18 residues. CDR3 sequence (DNA): TGTGCCAGCAGCAAAGGAATTAATACAGGGTCGACTAATGAAAAACTGTTTTTT. Protein product: CASSKGINTGSTNEKLFF.

The CDR3 DNA reads TGTGCCACCAAAACGGGGTGGAATGAAAAACTGTTTTTT. Protein: CATKTGWNEKLFF. The chain has TRBV15 and TRBJ1-4; no clear D. V was shortened by 7 bases and J by 5 bases, with 11 bases between the two germline ends. The CDR3 spans 13 residues. Germline V gives CDR1 LNHNV, CDR2 YYDKDF (reference sequence).

As concerns this clone: A read error may produce the germline difference seen at one junction end. The V call is TRBV9, the J call TRBJ2-7; tentatively, D is TRBD1 (6 bases). Germline CDR1 reads SGDLS; CDR2 reads YYNGEE. This CDR3 has 16 residues. CDR3 in DNA: TGTGCCAGCAGCTCGGGACAATCGCCAGCTTCCTCCGAGCAGTACTTC. Amino acids: CASSSGQSPASSEQYF.